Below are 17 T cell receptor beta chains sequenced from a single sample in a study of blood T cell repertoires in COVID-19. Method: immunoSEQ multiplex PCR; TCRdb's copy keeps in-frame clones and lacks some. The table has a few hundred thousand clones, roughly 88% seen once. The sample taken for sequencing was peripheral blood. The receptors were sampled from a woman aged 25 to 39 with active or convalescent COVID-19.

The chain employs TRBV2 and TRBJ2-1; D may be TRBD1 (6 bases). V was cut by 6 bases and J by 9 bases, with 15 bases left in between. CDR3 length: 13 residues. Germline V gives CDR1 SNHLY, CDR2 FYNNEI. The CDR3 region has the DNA TGTGCCAGCAGAGTAGGGACAACCGGTGAGCAGTTCTTC. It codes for CASRVGTTGEQFF. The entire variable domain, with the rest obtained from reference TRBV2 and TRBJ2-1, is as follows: EPEVTQTPSHQVTQMGQEVILRCVPISNHLYFYWYRQILGQKVEFLVSFYNNEISEKSEIFDDQFSVERPDGSNFTLKIRSTKLEDSAMYFCASRVGTTGEQFFGPGTRLTVL.

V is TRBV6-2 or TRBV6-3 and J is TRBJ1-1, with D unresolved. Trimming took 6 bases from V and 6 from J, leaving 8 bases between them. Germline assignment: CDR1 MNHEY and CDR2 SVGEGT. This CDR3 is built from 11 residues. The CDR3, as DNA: TGTGCCAGCAGCGTGGGCCCTGAAGCTTTCTTT. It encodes CASSVGPEAFF.

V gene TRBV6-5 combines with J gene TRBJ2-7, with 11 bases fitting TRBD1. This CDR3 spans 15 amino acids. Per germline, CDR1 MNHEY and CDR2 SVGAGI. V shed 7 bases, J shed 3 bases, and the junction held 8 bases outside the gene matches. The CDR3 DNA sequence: TGTGCCAGCAAGGTCGCCGGGACAGGGGGCTACGAGCAGTACTTC. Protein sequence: CASKVAGTGGYEQYF.

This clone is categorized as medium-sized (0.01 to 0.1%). DNA for the CDR3: TGTGCCAGCAGTTACGGGCAGGGGGCCTGGGAGACCCAGTACTTC. Its translation: CASSYGQGAWETQYF. The chain is built from TRBV6-2 or TRBV6-3 and TRBJ2-5; 8 bases match TRBD1. Per germline, CDR1 MNHEY and CDR2 SVGEGT. Germline trimming cut 2 bases from V and 5 bases from J; bases unmatched to any gene: 7. This CDR3 is 15 amino acids long.

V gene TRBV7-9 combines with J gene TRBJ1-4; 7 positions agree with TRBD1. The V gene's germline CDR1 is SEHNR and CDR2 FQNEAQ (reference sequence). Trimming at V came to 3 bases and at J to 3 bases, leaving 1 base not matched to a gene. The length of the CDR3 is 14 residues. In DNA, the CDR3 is TGTGCCAGCAGCTTGACAGGGCCTAATGAAAAACTGTTTTTT. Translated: CASSLTGPNEKLFF.

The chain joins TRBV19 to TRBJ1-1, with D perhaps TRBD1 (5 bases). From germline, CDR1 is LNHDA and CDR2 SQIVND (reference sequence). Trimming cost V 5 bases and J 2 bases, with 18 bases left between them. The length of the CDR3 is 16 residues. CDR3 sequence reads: CASSLRTGGINTEAFF. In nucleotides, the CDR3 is TGTGCCAGTAGTCTTAGGACGGGGGGAATAAACACTGAAGCTTTCTTT.

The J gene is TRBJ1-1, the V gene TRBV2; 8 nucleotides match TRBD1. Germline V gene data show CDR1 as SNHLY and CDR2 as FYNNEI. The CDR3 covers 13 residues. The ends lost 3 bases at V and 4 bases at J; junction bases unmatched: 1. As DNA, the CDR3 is TGTGCCAGCAGTGACGACAGGGGCACTGAAGCTTTCTTT. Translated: CASSDDRGTEAFF.

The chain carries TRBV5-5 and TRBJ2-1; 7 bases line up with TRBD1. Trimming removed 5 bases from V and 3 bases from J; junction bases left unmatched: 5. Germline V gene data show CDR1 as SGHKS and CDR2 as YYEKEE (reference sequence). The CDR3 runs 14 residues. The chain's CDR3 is CASRRDSNYNEQFF. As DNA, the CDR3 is TGTGCCAGCAGACGGGACAGTAACTACAATGAGCAGTTCTTC. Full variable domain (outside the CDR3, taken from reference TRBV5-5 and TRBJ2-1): DAGVTQSPTHLIKTRGQQVTLRCSPISGHKSVSWYQQVLGQGPQFIFQYYEKEERGRGNFPDRFSARQFPNYSSELNVNALLLGDSALYLCASRRDSNYNEQFFGPGTRLTVL.

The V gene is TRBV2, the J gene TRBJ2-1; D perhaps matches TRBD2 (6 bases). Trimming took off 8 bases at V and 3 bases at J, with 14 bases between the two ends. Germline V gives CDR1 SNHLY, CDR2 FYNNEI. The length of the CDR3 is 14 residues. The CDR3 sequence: CASGGDSLYNEQFF. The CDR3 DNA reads TGTGCCAGCGGTGGGGACTCCCTCTACAATGAGCAGTTCTTC.

The CDR3 DNA reads TGTGCCAGCAGCTTGTTCGCAGGTTATAGCAATCAGCCCCAGCATTTT. Its protein product is CASSLFAGYSNQPQHF. The chain has TRBV5-6 and TRBJ1-5; D unclear. Per the germline V gene, CDR1 is SGHDT and CDR2 is YYEEEE. The germline V and J ends were trimmed by 1 base and 0 bases, with 11 bases remaining between them. CDR3 length: 16 amino acids.

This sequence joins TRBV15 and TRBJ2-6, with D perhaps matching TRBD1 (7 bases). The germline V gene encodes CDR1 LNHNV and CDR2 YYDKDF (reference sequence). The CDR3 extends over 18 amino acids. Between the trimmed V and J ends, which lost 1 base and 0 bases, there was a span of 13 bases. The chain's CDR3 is CATSRGSGGSSGANVLTF. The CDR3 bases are TGTGCCACCAGCAGAGGCTCAGGGGGGTCCTCTGGGGCCAACGTCCTGACTTTC.

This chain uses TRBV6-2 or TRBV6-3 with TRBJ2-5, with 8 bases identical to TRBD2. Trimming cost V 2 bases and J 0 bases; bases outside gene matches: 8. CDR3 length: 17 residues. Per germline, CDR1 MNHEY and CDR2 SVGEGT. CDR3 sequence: CASSYRLAGGDQETQYF. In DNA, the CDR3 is TGTGCCAGCAGTTACAGGCTAGCGGGCGGCGACCAAGAGACCCAGTACTTC.

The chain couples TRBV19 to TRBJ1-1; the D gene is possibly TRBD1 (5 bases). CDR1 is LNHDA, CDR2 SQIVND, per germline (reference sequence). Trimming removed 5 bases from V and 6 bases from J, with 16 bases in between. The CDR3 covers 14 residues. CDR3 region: CASSPGLLSPEAFF. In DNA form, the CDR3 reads TGTGCCAGTAGTCCGGGACTCCTCAGCCCTGAAGCTTTCTTT.

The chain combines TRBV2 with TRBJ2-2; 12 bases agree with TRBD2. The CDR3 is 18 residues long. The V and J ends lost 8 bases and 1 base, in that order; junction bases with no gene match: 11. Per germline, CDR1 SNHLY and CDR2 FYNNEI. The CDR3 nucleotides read TGTGCCAGCTCCAGAGTCCTAGCGGGGGGGAGGAACACCGGGGAGCTGTTTTTT. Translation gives CASSRVLAGGRNTGELFF.

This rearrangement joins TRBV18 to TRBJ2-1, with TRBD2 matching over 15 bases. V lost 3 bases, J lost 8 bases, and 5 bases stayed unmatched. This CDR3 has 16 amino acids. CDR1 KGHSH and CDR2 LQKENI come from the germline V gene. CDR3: CASSPGLAGGRDEQFF. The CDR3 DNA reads TGTGCCAGCTCACCGGGACTAGCGGGGGGTAGGGATGAGCAGTTCTTC. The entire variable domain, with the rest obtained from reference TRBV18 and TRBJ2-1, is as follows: NAGVMQNPRHLVRRRGQEARLRCSPMKGHSHVYWYRQLPEEGLKFMVYLQKENIIDESGMPKERFSAEFPKEGPSILRIQQVVRGDSAAYFCASSPGLAGGRDEQFFGPGTRLTVL.

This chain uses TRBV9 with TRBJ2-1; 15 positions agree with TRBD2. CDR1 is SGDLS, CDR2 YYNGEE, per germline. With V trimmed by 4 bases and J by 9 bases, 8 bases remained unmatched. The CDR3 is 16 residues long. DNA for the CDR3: TGTGCCAGCAGCACCCGGACTAGCGGGGGGGCGGGTGAGCAGTTCTTC. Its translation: CASSTRTSGGAGEQFF.

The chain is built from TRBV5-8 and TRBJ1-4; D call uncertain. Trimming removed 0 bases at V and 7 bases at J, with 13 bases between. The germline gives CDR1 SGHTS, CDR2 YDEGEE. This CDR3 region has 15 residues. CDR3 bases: TGTGCCAGCAGCTTGGAGGGTTTGGCGGGTGAAAAACTGTTTTTT. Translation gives CASSLEGLAGEKLFF.